This passage covers 15 T cell receptor beta chains from one sample sequenced in a study of CD4+ T cells in melanoma. Clones were read by immunoSEQ multiplex PCR, and TCRdb kept only the in-frame ones, dropping some. This sample yields about 10,000 clones, of which about 60% are seen a single time; about 13% belongs to the top ten. Material: cells from a culture (not recorded whether cultured in vitro). All receptors come from a human donor with melanoma.

The V gene is TRBV7-3, the J gene TRBJ1-2; the D gene is possibly TRBD1 (5 bases). Germline CDR1 reads SGHTA; CDR2 reads FQGTGA. The ends were cut back, 5 bases at V and 8 bases at J, with 15 bases in the middle. This CDR3 spans 13 amino acids. CDR3 amino acids: CASSLTSGWGYTF. Written as DNA, the CDR3 is TGTGCCAGCAGCCTTACTTCAGGGTGGGGCTACACCTTC.

The chain has TRBV10-1 and TRBJ2-7; D is ambiguous. Germline CDR1 WNHNN, CDR2 SYGVQD (reference sequence). Trimming left V 6 bases short and J 2 bases short, with 11 bases between. CDR3 length equals 13 residues. This CDR3 is CASREQEAYEQYF. The CDR3 DNA reads as TGCGCCAGCAGGGAGCAAGAAGCCTACGAGCAGTACTTC.

This clone was recorded only once. The chain combines TRBV6-1 with TRBJ2-7, with 9 bases identical to TRBD1. V dropped 10 bases and J dropped 2; count of bases not matched to a gene: 12. This CDR3 has 15 amino acids. Germline values: CDR1 MNHNS, CDR2 SASEGT. The CDR3 sequence is CAIKTTGGRTYEQYF. As DNA, the CDR3 is TGTGCCATCAAAACAACAGGGGGCCGTACCTACGAGCAGTACTTC.

The gene calls are TRBV7-9 and TRBJ1-1, with unresolved D. V lost 5 bases, J lost 4 bases, and 8 bases lay in between. In germline, CDR1 is SEHNR, CDR2 FQNEAQ (reference sequence). The CDR3 has 12 amino acids. The CDR3 DNA sequence: TGTGCCAGCAGCCGGGATAGCACTGAAGCTTTCTTT. This sequence encodes CASSRDSTEAFF.

V is TRBV23-1 and J is TRBJ2-7, with D perhaps being TRBD1 or TRBD2 (6 bases each). TRBV23-1 is assigned to the ORF class and has an uncertain function. The CDR3 is 17 amino acids. Trimming removed 2 bases at V and 3 bases at J, with 20 bases between. The CDR3 nucleotides read TGCGCCAGCAGTCAACCAAAAACCCGGGGGCTTAGCTACGAGCAGTACTTC. This gives the protein CASSQPKTRGLSYEQYF.

The chain is built from TRBV2 and TRBJ2-5, with TRBD2 as a possible D gene (6 bases). The better agreement between TRBJ2-7 and the DNA end casts doubt on the J call. This CDR3 spans 17 amino acids. Germline CDR1 and CDR2: SNHLY and FYNNEI. The CDR3 is CASRGTLTAASSYEQYF. CDR3 nucleotide sequence: TGTGCCAGCAGGGGGACTTTGACTGCCGCGAGCTCCTACGAGCAGTACTTC.

In this sample, this clone turned up once. CDR3 in amino acids: CASSGGRAYNEQFF. The CDR3 DNA sequence: TGTGCAAGCTCTGGGGGTCGAGCCTACAATGAGCAGTTCTTC. The chain employs TRBV9 and TRBJ2-1; D tentatively reads TRBD1 or TRBD2 (5 bases each). Germline loops: CDR1 SGDLS, CDR2 YYNGEE. This CDR3 is built from 14 residues. Based on the CDR3 plus reference TRBV9 and TRBJ2-1, the full variable domain is DSGVTQTPKHLITATGQRVTLRCSPRSGDLSVYWYQQSLDQGLQFLIQYYNGEERAKGNILERFSAQQFPDLHSELNLSSLELGDSALYFCASSGGRAYNEQFFGPGTRLTVL.

This clone appeared a few times. The chain combines TRBV4-1 with TRBJ1-2; 10 bases agree with TRBD1. The germline CDR1 and CDR2 sequences are MGHRA and YSYEKL. CDR3 size: 16 residues. J lost 6 bases, V lost 1 base, and 8 bases had no gene match. The CDR3 protein is CASSQAPGTGVNGYTF. DNA for the CDR3: TGCGCCAGCAGCCAAGCCCCGGGGACAGGGGTCAATGGCTACACCTTC.

The chain couples TRBV19 to TRBJ2-7, with D perhaps matching TRBD1 or TRBD2 (6 bases each). This CDR3 is built from 13 residues. V lost 7 bases, J lost 5 bases, and 15 bases lay in between. Germline V gene sequence: CDR1 LNHDA, CDR2 SQIVND (reference sequence). The DNA of the CDR3 is TGTGCCAGTAACCTGGGGGGCGAAGACGAGCAGTACTTC. This encodes CASNLGGEDEQYF.

The chain joins TRBV19 to TRBJ1-5; 7 bases map to TRBD1. Germline lookup yields CDR1 LNHDA and CDR2 SQIVND (reference sequence). The ends lost 5 bases at V and 7 bases at J; junction bases unmatched: 8. The CDR3 contains 14 residues. The CDR3 DNA reads as TGTGCCAGTAGTTATAGGACAGGTCAACAGCCCCAGCATTTT. Amino acids: CASSYRTGQQPQHF.

This clone has just a few counts. This chain connects TRBV6-1 to TRBJ1-2; no reliable D call. Trimming removed 4 bases from V and 8 bases from J, with 11 bases in between. This CDR3 region has 12 residues. The germline V gene encodes CDR1 MNHNS and CDR2 SASEGT. In DNA form, the CDR3 reads TGTGCCAGCAGTGCCCGGTGGGGAGGCTACACCTTC. This codes for CASSARWGGYTF.

The CDR3: CASRPGLSSYNEQFF. CDR3 sequence (DNA): TGTGCCAGTAGACCGGGCCTCTCCTCTTACAATGAGCAGTTCTTC. V usage is TRBV19 and J usage is TRBJ2-1; D unresolved. CDR3 length equals 15 residues. Germline V gives CDR1 LNHDA, CDR2 SQIVND (reference sequence). V was shortened by 6 bases and J by 4 bases, with 16 bases between the two germline ends.

This chain links TRBV5-1 with TRBJ1-5, with D possibly matching TRBD1 (5 bases). CDR1 is SGHRS and CDR2 is YFSETQ in the germline V gene. Trimming removed 5 bases at V and 1 base at J, with 13 bases between. This CDR3 spans 15 amino acids. The CDR3 is CASRLDGGSNQPQHF. In DNA, the CDR3 is TGCGCCAGCAGATTAGACGGGGGGAGCAATCAGCCCCAGCATTTT.

This chain connects TRBV2 to TRBJ2-3, with D possibly matching TRBD2 (6 bases). From germline, CDR1 is SNHLY and CDR2 FYNNEI. With 6 bases removed from V and 2 bases from J, the gap between germline ends came to 18 bases. The CDR3 consists of 16 residues. CDR3 protein: CASRGGAGSPTDTQYF. CDR3 bases: TGTGCCAGCAGGGGGGGAGCCGGGTCCCCCACAGATACGCAGTATTTT.

V is TRBV6-1 and J is TRBJ1-4, with a tentative D call TRBD1 (5 bases). CDR1 and CDR2 from the germline V gene are MNHNS and SASEGT. Trimming removed 6 bases at V and 2 bases at J, with 13 bases between. CDR3 length: 15 residues. CDR3 loop: CASRKAGRTNEKLFF. The CDR3 DNA is TGTGCCAGCAGGAAAGCAGGGAGGACTAATGAAAAACTGTTTTTT.